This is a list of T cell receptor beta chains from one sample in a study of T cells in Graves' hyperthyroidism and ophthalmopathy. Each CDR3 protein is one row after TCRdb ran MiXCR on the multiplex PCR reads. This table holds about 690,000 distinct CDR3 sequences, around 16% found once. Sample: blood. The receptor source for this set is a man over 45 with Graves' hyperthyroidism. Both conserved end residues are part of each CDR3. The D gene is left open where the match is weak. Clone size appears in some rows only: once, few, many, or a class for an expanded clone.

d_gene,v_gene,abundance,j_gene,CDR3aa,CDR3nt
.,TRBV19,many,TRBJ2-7,CASSTSATYEQYF,TGTGCCAGTAGTACTAGCGCGACCTACGAGCAGTACTTC
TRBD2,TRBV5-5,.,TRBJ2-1,CASSLIEREVDNEQFF,TGTGCCAGCAGCTTAATTGAGCGGGAGGTAGACAATGAGCAGTTCTTC
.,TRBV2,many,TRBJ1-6,CASNKDSISPLHF,TGTGCCAGCAATAAGGACAGTATTTCACCCCTCCACTTT
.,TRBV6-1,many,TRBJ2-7,CASRTLLMGAYEQYF,TGTGCCAGCAGGACCCTGTTGATGGGGGCCTACGAGCAGTACTTC
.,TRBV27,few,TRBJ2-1,CASSLSWGSSTYNEQFF,TGTGCCAGCAGTTTATCGTGGGGGTCCTCTACCTACAATGAGCAGTTCTTC
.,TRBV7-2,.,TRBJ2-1,CATRPKGEQFF,TGTGCCACCAGGCCCAAAGGGGAGCAGTTCTTC
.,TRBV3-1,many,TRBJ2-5,CASSQSASGGTQYF,TGTGCCAGCAGCCAATCGGCTAGTGGAGGGACCCAGTACTTC
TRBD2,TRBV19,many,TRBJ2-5,CASSIASVSREGRETQYF,TGTGCCAGTAGTATAGCCAGTGTTTCACGGGAGGGAAGGGAGACCCAGTACTTC
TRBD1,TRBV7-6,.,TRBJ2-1,CASSRDRGADEQFF,TGTGCCAGCAGCCGGGACAGGGGAGCGGATGAGCAGTTCTTC
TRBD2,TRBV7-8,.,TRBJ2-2,CASSSRIRTSIRGTGELFF,TGTGCCAGCAGCTCCCGCATCAGGACTAGCATAAGAGGGACCGGGGAGCTGTTTTTT
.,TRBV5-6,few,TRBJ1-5,CASSEGPPSNQPQHF,TGTGCCAGCAGCGAGGGTCCGCCAAGCAATCAGCCCCAGCATTTT
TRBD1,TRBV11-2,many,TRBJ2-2,CASSSLGQGAVTGELFF,TGTGCCAGCAGCTCCCTAGGACAGGGGGCCGTCACCGGGGAGCTGTTTTTT
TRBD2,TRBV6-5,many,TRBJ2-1,CASSYSVAGGGSYNEQFF,TGTGCCAGCAGTTACTCGGTGGCGGGAGGGGGCTCCTACAATGAGCAGTTCTTC
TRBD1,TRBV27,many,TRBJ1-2,CASSFRTGGDYTF,TGTGCCAGCAGTTTTAGGACAGGGGGAGACTACACCTTC
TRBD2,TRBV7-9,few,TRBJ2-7,CASSLGSSGSSYEQYF,TGTGCCAGCAGCTTGGGCTCTAGCGGGAGCTCCTACGAGCAGTACTTC
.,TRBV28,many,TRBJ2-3,CASILNGGPSTDTQYF,TGTGCCAGCATCCTTAATGGGGGGCCTAGCACAGATACGCAGTATTTT
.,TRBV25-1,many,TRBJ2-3,CASSMGQGGATNTDTQYF,TGTGCCAGCAGTATGGGGCAGGGGGGCGCTACTAACACAGATACGCAGTATTTT
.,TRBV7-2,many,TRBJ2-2,CASSAEGGSNTGELFF,TGTGCCAGCAGCGCAGAGGGCGGGTCGAACACCGGGGAGCTGTTTTTT
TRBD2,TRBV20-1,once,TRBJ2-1,CSAGTSGRTYNEQFF,TGCAGTGCTGGGACTAGCGGGAGGACCTACAATGAGCAGTTCTTC
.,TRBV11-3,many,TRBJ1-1,CASSLDYRDGSEAFF,TGTGCCAGCAGCTTAGATTACCGGGACGGATCTGAAGCTTTCTTT
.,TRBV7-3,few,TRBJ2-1,CASSFRGAYNEQFF,TGTGCCAGCAGCTTTCGCGGGGCGTACAATGAGCAGTTCTTC
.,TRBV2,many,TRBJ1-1,CASSAELQGFF,TGTGCCAGCAGTGCCGAGCTCCAGGGTTTCTTT
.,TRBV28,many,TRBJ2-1,CASSSTDRYAYNEQFF,TGTGCCAGCAGTTCCACTGACAGGTACGCCTACAATGAGCAGTTCTTC
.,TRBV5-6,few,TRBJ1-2,CASSPGWAGYTF,TGTGCCAGCAGCCCCGGGTGGGCCGGCTACACCTTC
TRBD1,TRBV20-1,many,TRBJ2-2,CSAPPGQGSTGELFF,TGCAGTGCGCCTCCGGGACAGGGGTCCACCGGGGAGCTGTTTTTT
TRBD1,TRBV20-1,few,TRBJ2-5,CSARGQGTAQMTQETQYF,TGCAGTGCTAGAGGTCAAGGGACAGCACAGATGACTCAAGAGACCCAGTACTTC
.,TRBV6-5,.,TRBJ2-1,CASSYARLMVFNEQFF,TGTGCCAGCAGTTACGCTAGATTAATGGTATTCAATGAGCAGTTCTTC
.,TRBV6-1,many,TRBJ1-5,CASRYAGESSNQPQHF,TGTGCCAGCCGATATGCAGGGGAATCGAGCAATCAGCCCCAGCATTTT
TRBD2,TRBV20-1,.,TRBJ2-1,CSARGGRGSNEQFF,TGCAGTGCTAGGGGCGGGAGGGGGAGCAATGAGCAGTTCTTC
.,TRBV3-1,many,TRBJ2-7,CASSRLSYEQYF,TGTGCCAGCAGCCGACTGAGCTACGAGCAGTACTTC
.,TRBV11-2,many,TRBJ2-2,CASSMTDTGELFF,TGTGCCAGCAGCATGACAGACACCGGGGAGCTGTTTTTT
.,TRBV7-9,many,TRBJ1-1,CASSFLRGSREAFF,TGTGCCAGCAGCTTCCTCAGGGGCTCCAGAGAAGCTTTCTTT
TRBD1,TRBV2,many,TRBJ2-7,CASSEGYETGYYEQYF,TGTGCCAGCAGTGAAGGGTACGAGACAGGGTACTACGAGCAGTACTTC
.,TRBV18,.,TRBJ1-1,CASSPPWLGGMNTEAFF,TGTGCCAGCTCACCACCATGGCTCGGCGGAATGAACACTGAAGCTTTCTTT
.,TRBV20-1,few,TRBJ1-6,CSAFRQDRFHNSPLHF,TGCAGTGCTTTTCGTCAGGACCGCTTTCATAATTCACCCCTCCACTTT
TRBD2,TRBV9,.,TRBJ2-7,CASSEGGSGSSYEQYF,TGTGCCAGCAGCGAGGGAGGGAGCGGGAGCTCCTACGAGCAGTACTTC
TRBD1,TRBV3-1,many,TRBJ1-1,CASSRPTGTEAFF,TGTGCCAGCAGCCGCCCGACAGGGACTGAAGCTTTCTTT
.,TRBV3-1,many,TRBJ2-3,CASSRWDLKTDTQYF,TGTGCCAGCAGCCGCTGGGACTTAAAGACAGATACGCAGTATTTT
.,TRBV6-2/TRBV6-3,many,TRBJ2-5,CASSPIARETQYF,TGTGCCAGCAGCCCGATAGCGAGAGAGACCCAGTACTTC